This TCR beta chain was sequenced in a study of regulatory T cells in long-lasting Graves disease. Study findings and constraints: Limited samples may have lowered accuracy. Researchers examined only peripheral blood and not thyroid tissue.

iRepertoire HTBI primers and Arm-PCR of CDR3 regions built TCR beta libraries. Each CDR3 protein gets one entry after TCRdb re-called the multiplex PCR reads with MiXCR. The table includes under 300,000 distinct CDR3 sequences, around 21% detected once. Time point denoted: newly diagnosed GD, antithyroid drugs for less than 3 months. RNA from PBMCs was the source of the TCR library. This CDR3 is 14 amino acids long. Germline lookup yields CDR1 DFQATT and CDR2 SNEGSKA (reference sequence). The germline V and J ends were trimmed by 3 bases and 0 bases, with 12 bases remaining between them. This clonotype was observed at least ten times. Its cognate antigen is unknown.

This TCR was sampled from a female donor with Graves disease. The rearrangement links TRBV20-1 to TRBJ2-7, with D unresolved. This specimen was peripheral blood mononuclear cells (PBMCs), taken at new diagnosis, from a patient treated with antithyroid drugs. CDR3 DNA: TGCAGTGCTAGTTCAAGGAAGGACTCCTACGAGCAGTACTTC. Amino acid sequence: CSASSRKDSYEQYF.